A selection of T cell receptor beta chains follows, all from one sample in a study of Graves' ophthalmopathy and Graves' hyperthyroidism. Each CDR3 protein is one row after TCRdb ran MiXCR on the multiplex PCR reads. This table holds about 740,000 distinct CDR3 sequences, approximately 40% found once. The sequenced material came from peripheral blood. These receptors were obtained from an adult man with Graves' ophthalmopathy. The CDR3 runs from the conserved cysteine through the conserved F or W. Each record gives: CDR3 length, D gene, clone size, J gene, V gene, CDR3 protein, CDR3 DNA. A D gene is named only where the DNA matches it firmly. Only some rows state a clone size, as once, few, many or a class for expanded clones.

>14|-|-|TRBJ2-7|TRBV10-3
CAISDPFSNYEQYF
TGTGCCATCAGTGATCCTTTTAGCAACTACGAGCAGTACTTC
>14|TRBD1|many|TRBJ1-1|TRBV14
CASSPDRSRTEAFF
TGTGCCAGCAGCCCGGACAGGTCCCGAACTGAAGCTTTCTTT
>15|-|many|TRBJ2-7|TRBV7-9
CASSTRQLTAYEQYF
TGTGCCAGCAGCACACGACAATTGACAGCCTACGAGCAGTACTTC
>15|TRBD2|-|TRBJ2-7|TRBV20-1
CSAPTMGGSLDEQYF
TGCAGTGCCCCGACGATGGGCGGGAGTTTAGACGAGCAGTACTTC
>13|TRBD1|few|TRBJ1-2|TRBV29-1
CSVVGTGRHGYTF
TGCAGCGTGGTGGGGACAGGGAGGCATGGCTACACCTTC
>15|-|many|TRBJ1-2|TRBV9
CASSSREGRNYGYTF
TGTGCCAGCAGCTCCCGGGAGGGGCGGAACTATGGCTACACCTTC
>12|TRBD1|many|TRBJ1-2|TRBV29-1
CSVGTGREGYTF
TGCAGCGTTGGGACAGGCCGGGAGGGCTACACCTTC
>15|TRBD1|-|TRBJ1-1|TRBV19
CAWSVRRGSDTEAFF
TGTGCCTGGAGTGTACGCAGGGGGAGCGACACTGAAGCTTTCTTT
>16|TRBD1|-|TRBJ2-3|TRBV19
CASSPRDRGRTDTQYF
TGTGCCAGTAGTCCACGGGACAGGGGGCGCACAGATACGCAGTATTTT
>16|-|many|TRBJ1-5|TRBV24-1
CASSDPVGAAAQPQHF
TGTGCCAGCAGTGACCCTGTCGGAGCCGCGGCTCAGCCCCAGCATTTT
>15|TRBD1|-|TRBJ1-2|TRBV2
CASSQVHRGTSGYTF
TGTGCCAGCAGCCAAGTTCACAGGGGAACCAGTGGCTACACCTTC
>14|TRBD1|few|TRBJ1-5|TRBV20-1
CSAREQGNNQPQHF
TGCAGTGCTAGAGAACAGGGGAACAATCAGCCCCAGCATTTT
>14|-|few|TRBJ2-2|TRBV12-3/TRBV12-4
CASSFGDSAGELFF
TGTGCCAGCAGTTTTGGTGATTCGGCCGGGGAGCTGTTTTTT
>15|TRBD2|-|TRBJ2-2|TRBV20-1
CSERGTSGGTGELFF
TGCAGTGAAAGAGGGACTAGCGGGGGCACCGGGGAGCTGTTTTTT
>14|-|-|TRBJ1-1|TRBV6-6
CASSYEAGTVKAFF
TGTGCCAGCAGTTACGAAGCAGGGACGGTAAAAGCTTTCTTT
>15|-|few|TRBJ1-1|TRBV7-9
CASSTGPDMNTEAFF
TGTGCCAGCAGCACCGGACCAGACATGAACACTGAAGCTTTCTTT
>21|TRBD1|few|TRBJ2-7|TRBV7-8
CASSLAVGSLFETGQICEQYF
TGTGCCAGCAGCTTAGCGGTCGGCTCACTTTTCGAGACAGGGCAAATCTGCGAGCAGTACTTC
>14|TRBD1|many|TRBJ1-1|TRBV29-1
CSVTTGTGNTEAFF
TGCAGCGTGACCACCGGGACAGGGAACACTGAAGCTTTCTTT
>16|TRBD1|few|TRBJ2-7|TRBV7-2
CASSRQTRDRGIEQYF
TGTGCCAGCAGCCGGCAAACCAGGGACAGGGGCATCGAGCAGTACTTC
>13|-|-|TRBJ2-1|TRBV29-1
CSVEDGGFIEQFF
TGCAGCGTTGAAGATGGGGGGTTTATTGAGCAGTTCTTC
>14|-|-|TRBJ2-5|TRBV7-9
CASSLKGGTETQYF
TGTGCCAGCAGCTTGAAAGGGGGGACGGAGACCCAGTACTTC
>16|-|-|TRBJ1-5|TRBV11-2
CASSLVAGTGNQPQHF
TGTGCCAGCAGCTTAGTTGCGGGGACGGGTAATCAGCCCCAGCATTTT
>13|-|-|TRBJ1-1|TRBV29-1
CSPDPGRDTEAFF
TGCAGCCCCGACCCGGGACGGGACACTGAAGCTTTCTTT
>13|-|many|TRBJ2-6|TRBV29-1
CSAQGSGANVLTF
TGCAGCGCACAAGGCTCTGGGGCCAACGTCCTGACTTTC
>14|TRBD1|many|TRBJ1-4|TRBV10-3
CAISGQGPDEKLFF
TGTGCCATCAGTGGACAGGGCCCAGATGAAAAACTGTTTTTT
>13|-|many|TRBJ2-2|TRBV7-2
CASSLLNTGELFF
TGTGCCAGCAGCTTATTGAACACCGGGGAGCTGTTTTTT
>13|-|-|TRBJ2-7|TRBV3-1
CASSQDRQGRQYF
TGTGCCAGCAGCCAAGATCGACAAGGTCGGCAGTACTTC
>15|TRBD2|-|TRBJ2-6|TRBV10-3
CAISESTGGGNVLTF
TGTGCCATCAGTGAGTCGACTGGCGGGGGCAACGTCCTGACTTTC